This record concerns one TCR beta chain sequence. This clonotype showed up just a few times. Its antigen is unknown. Qualities for individual bases were not recorded, and no much larger clone is one base off. The entry originates in a study of blood T cells in healthy people across ages (dated by TCRdb to between 2014 and 2017). For context, the study as a whole: In model experiments, template switching captured about one uniquely barcoded TCR beta cDNA molecule for every two T cells. To track age-related changes in TCR beta repertoire diversity, the study relied on deep sequencing normalized with unique cDNA molecular identifiers. The donors were split into four age groups: young (average approximately 16 years), middle-aged (around 40), aged (approximately 60) and long-lived (over 80). Donors of different ages were randomly distributed across sequencing lanes to avoid experimental bias. The study analyzed two additional independent replicas of 1 million unique cDNA reads from the same blood draw for two donors, one aged 18 to 29 and one aged 80 or older.

Library method: 5' RACE. Sequenced using an Illumina HiSeq 2500. The second PCR ran for about 6 to 11 cycles and used a J-beta primer mix along with a sample-barcoded 5' primer. A template-switch 5' adaptor carrying 12 random nucleotides introduced a unique molecular identifier onto each TCR beta cDNA molecule. Each sample yielded at least 2.5 million CDR3-containing paired-end reads. All of the RNA was converted into first-strand cDNA using the Mint cDNA synthesis kit, with a TRBC-specific oligonucleotide serving as the primer. All cDNA was treated with uracil-DNA glycosylase and then went through a first 18-cycle PCR with the universal primers M1SS and BC2_uni_R. Regarding the original processing steps: For normalization, 1 million high-quality reads were randomly selected from each sample, with every read carrying a distinct molecular identifier. Instead of being binned into consensus sequences, reads with shared molecular identifiers were discarded. MiTCR, set to a Q25 quality threshold and the strictest error-elimination algorithm, was used for CDR3 identification, clonotype clustering and error correction. Lower-bound total TCR beta diversity was estimated with a nonparametric unseen species model using Euler transformation. Using fastp trimming at Q25 and MiXCR clonotype assembly, TCRdb reanalyzed the public sequencing data and kept in-frame beta chains. Identical CDR3 proteins give one entry, which carries the most common genes and DNA. The V and J calls and clone size are TCRdb's, not the authors'. The sample yields about 1.4 million distinct CDR3 sequences; 55% to 75% were counted once. The ten most abundant clones make up 6.5% to 8.5% of the sample.

The donors were some 36 Caucasian individuals from Russia, aged roughly 6 to 100 years, who were systemically healthy. Approximately 10 milliliters of peripheral blood were collected from each donor into EDTA-treated Vacutainer tubes. PBMCs were isolated by Ficoll-Paque density-gradient centrifugation, with at least 6.5 million obtained per sample. Trizol reagent was used to extract total RNA from the PBMCs, yielding at least 5.5 micrograms per sample. For every donor, flow cytometry on a PBMC aliquot measured the percentage of naive CD45RAhigh/CD27high T cells. The research as a whole found: As age increased, observed TCR beta diversity per million T cells dropped in a roughly linear way, and a significant reduction was already evident by age roughly 40. Since profiling was done on bulk unsorted PBMCs, naive and antigen-experienced compartments could not be conclusively compared. Compared with the aged group, the long-lived group had more naive CD4+ T cells, fewer expanded clones and increased TCR diversity, suggesting age selection. Estimates of total diversity based on one million sequenced T cells were regarded as lower bounds and as underestimates. There was a strong correlation between observed TCR beta diversity and the percentage of naive T cells measured by flow cytometry. Donor CMV infection status was unknown, potentially confounding age-related changes in expanded clonotypes.

This sequence originates from a man between 18 and 35 years old in good health. Specimen: blood.

CDR3 reads: CASSKSGLRYEQYF. The base sequence is TGTGCCAGCAGCAAATCGGGACTACGGTACGAGCAGTACTTC. The chain is encoded by TRBV7-2 joined to TRBJ2-7; 7 junctional bases match TRBD2. V trim: 5 bases; J trim: 4 bases; unmatched bases: 8. From the cysteine up to the phenylalanine, the CDR3 has a length of 14 residues. The CDR3 DNA has 42 bases and is translated from base 1. Reading the germline V gene gives CDR1 SGHTA and CDR2 FQGNSA.